This section outlines one T cell receptor beta chain sequence together with its context. Its antigen is as yet unknown. PCR used 60 Vbeta primers and 13 Jbeta primers. Generated by immunoSEQ multiplex PCR, the TCRdb table keeps only in-frame clones and is missing some. The sample yields some 110,000 clones, of which the top ten take up approximately 2.6%. Donors sampled were nominally healthy, though unrecorded immune exposures were likely. The data were obtained in a study of cytomegalovirus exposure and HLA in healthy donors. Findings and caveats of the study: Within an earlier analysis, most TCR beta V segments proved productive either about 87% or about 30% of the time. It was about 150 TCR beta chains that were listed as cytomegalovirus-associated.

CDR1 and CDR2 (germline): SGHTA, FQGTGA. The CDR3 has 15 residues. The V gene end was trimmed by 8 bases and the J gene end by 7 bases; junction bases not matched to a gene: 15. The sample taken for sequencing was PBMCs. The rearrangement links TRBV7-3 to TRBJ1-2; 8 bases are a match to TRBD1. This receptor was taken from a man aged 25 to 40 in good health and CMV-seronegative. The CDR3 DNA reads TGTGCCAGCGGATCATCAGGGGGCTTAGGCGGTGGCTACACCTTC. Amino acid sequence: CASGSSGGLGGGYTF.